This TCR beta chain derives from a study of shared clonotypes between healthy human individuals (dated by TCRdb to the early 2020s). Study-wide context: A few men and a couple of women, aged 18 to 49 years, made up the cohort. Blood TCR repertoires of five healthy adults were deeply sequenced to estimate repertoire size and the extent of clonotype sharing between individuals. Different laboratories and diverse techniques were used to prepare libraries and sequence TCR repertoires, to increase sequencing depth and limit assay-specific biases. Per donor, leukapheresis produced somewhere between about 0.85 and 10 billion PBMCs.

Healthy HIV-negative adults with no recently reported acute infections or vaccinations were included as donors. Every donor was a Caucasian adult living in Nashville, Tennessee, USA. In the unsorted samples, 90 million or so PBMCs were counted, and genomic DNA was extracted using the QIAamp DNA Blood Mini kit. Blood was collected by leukapheresis, and PBMCs were isolated by Ficoll-Histopaque density gradient centrifugation and then cryopreserved in liquid nitrogen vapor phase. Paper-wide results and their limitations: Pairwise subsampling indicated that sequencing depth was expected to affect the degree of clonotype sharing among donors. Only blood was sampled, and tissue TCR repertoires likely differ from those in blood. The small number of donors limited the genetic and exposure-history diversity represented.

Note on this clone: This clone's antigen is unknown. No qualities accompany the bases; no much larger clone lies one base away.

TCR CDR3 regions were amplified from genomic DNA by multiplex PCR using the deep immunoSEQ assay. Extracted genomic DNA from each cell subset was distributed evenly across all wells of several immunoSEQ 96-well plates, and each plate was treated as a replicate. Each replicate PCR for unsorted PBMC received 300 to 350 ng genomic DNA, equal to about 30,000 T cell genomes. Genomic DNA from unsorted PBMC was sequenced over ten immunoSEQ deep assay plates. Purified libraries were measured with a Qubit 3.0 fluorometer, size-checked on a Bioanalyzer 2100, and measured again with the KAPA Library Quantification kit. Each immunoSEQ 96-well plate was sequenced on its own single-read 150-cycle Illumina NextSeq 550 flow cell. As for how the authors treated the data: Because the immunoSEQ output included only junctional sequences and no quality scores, the filtering could not be the same as the filtering used for full-length reads. Sequences were annotated with PyIR, a Python wrapper for IgBLAST v1.9, and V/J genes and CDR3 were assigned using IMGT germline references. Reads were filtered out if the reads had weak V/J assignments (E-value above 1e-6), no CDR3, stop codons, out-of-frame junctions, or ambiguous translated residues. V3J clonotypes were defined as sequences sharing the same inferred V gene, J gene, and CDR3 amino acid sequence. To compute the percentage overlap between repertoires, the number of shared unique clonotypes was divided by the size of the smaller repertoire. Richness of each repertoire was evaluated using RTK rarefaction, the Chao1 estimator, and Recon v2.1 estimates of unobserved clonotypes. TCRdb limited this immuneACCESS table to in-frame rearrangements with V and J called. A share of clones is missing; checked studies link under half to unresolved V genes, and the rest is unexplained. V, J and clone size are those of that table, while D and trimming were read from the DNA. The sample includes around 530,000 clones, with around 78% observed a single time. The ten largest clonotypes hold more than 10% of the sample.

The sequence was collected from a woman aged 40 to 49 in good health. Some clones in this sample may be carry-over from other donors' samples. Specimen: PBMCs.

The nucleotide sequence reads TGTGCCTGGAGTCCTGGGCTAGCGGGAGGGCGGCAGTTCTTC. Translation gives CAWSPGLAGGRQFF. This chain joins TRBV30 to TRBJ2-1, with 12 middle bases fitting TRBD2. The CDR1 and CDR2 encoded by the germline V gene (reference sequence) are GTSNPN and SVGIG. V and J are trimmed by 2 bases and 12 bases, and the gene matches miss 8 bases of the junction. CDR3 length: 14 amino acids, cysteine to phenylalanine. The entry retains the CDR3 DNA only, 42 bases that are in frame from base 1.